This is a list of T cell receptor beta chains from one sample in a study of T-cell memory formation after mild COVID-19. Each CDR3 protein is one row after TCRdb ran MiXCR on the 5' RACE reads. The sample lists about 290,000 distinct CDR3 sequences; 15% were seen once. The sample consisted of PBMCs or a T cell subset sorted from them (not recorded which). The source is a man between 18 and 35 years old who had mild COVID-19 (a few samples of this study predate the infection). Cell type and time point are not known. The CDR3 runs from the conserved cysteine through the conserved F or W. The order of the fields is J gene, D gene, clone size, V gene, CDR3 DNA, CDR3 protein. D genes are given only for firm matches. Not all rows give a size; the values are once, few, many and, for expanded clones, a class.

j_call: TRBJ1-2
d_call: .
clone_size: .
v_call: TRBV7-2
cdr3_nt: TGTGCCAGCAGCTTAGGCCCCCACTATGGCTACACCTTC
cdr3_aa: CASSLGPHYGYTF

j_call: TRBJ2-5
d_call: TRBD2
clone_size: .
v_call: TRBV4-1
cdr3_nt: TGCGCCAGCAGCCAAAGACTAGCCGCTAAAGAAACCCAGTACTTC
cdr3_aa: CASSQRLAAKETQYF

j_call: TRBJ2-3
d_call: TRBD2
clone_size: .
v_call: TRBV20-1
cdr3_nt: TGCAGTGCTTCCCCCCGACTAGCGGGGACAGATACGCAGTATTTT
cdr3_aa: CSASPRLAGTDTQYF

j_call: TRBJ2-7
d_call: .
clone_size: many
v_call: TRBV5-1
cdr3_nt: TGCGCCAGCAGCTTGGCCGAACAGGGTTCCTACGAGCAGTACTTC
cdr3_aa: CASSLAEQGSYEQYF

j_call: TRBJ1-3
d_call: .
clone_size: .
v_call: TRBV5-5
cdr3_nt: TGTGCCAGCAGCCCGGGGGCAAGCTCTGGAAACACCATATATTTT
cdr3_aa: CASSPGASSGNTIYF

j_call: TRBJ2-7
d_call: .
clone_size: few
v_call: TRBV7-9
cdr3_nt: TGTGCCAGCAGCGCGGACACATACTACGAGCAGTACTTC
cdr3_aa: CASSADTYYEQYF

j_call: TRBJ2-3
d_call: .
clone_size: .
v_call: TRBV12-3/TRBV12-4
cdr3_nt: TGTGCCAGCTATCTCACGGGGTCCCTTAGCACAGATACGCAGTATTTT
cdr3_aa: CASYLTGSLSTDTQYF

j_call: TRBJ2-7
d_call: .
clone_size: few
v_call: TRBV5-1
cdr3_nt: TGCGCCAGCAGCTATGGAACGGGCCGTAACTACGAGCAGTACTTC
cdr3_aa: CASSYGTGRNYEQYF

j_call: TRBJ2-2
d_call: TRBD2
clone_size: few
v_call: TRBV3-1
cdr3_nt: TGTGCCAGCAGACTAGCGGGGGGCTGGGACGGGGAGCTGTTTTTT
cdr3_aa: CASRLAGGWDGELFF

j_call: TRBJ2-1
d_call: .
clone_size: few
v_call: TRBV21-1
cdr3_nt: TGTGCCAGCAGCAGACAGAATGAGCAGTTCTTC
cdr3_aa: CASSRQNEQFF

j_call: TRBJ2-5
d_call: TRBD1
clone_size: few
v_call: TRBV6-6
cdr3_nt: TGTGCCAGCAGCCGGACAGGGAACCAAGAGACCCAGTACTTC
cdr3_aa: CASSRTGNQETQYF

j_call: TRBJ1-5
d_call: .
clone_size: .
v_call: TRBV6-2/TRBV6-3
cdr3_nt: TGTGCCAGCAGGCGAGGGCCTCACAATCAGCCCCAGCATTTT
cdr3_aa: CASRRGPHNQPQHF

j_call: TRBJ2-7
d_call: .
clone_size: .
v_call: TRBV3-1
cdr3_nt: TGTGCCAGCAGATTTGTTACCGAGCAGTACTTC
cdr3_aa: CASRFVTEQYF

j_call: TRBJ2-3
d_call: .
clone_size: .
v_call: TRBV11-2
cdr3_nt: TGTGCCAGCACCCAAGAAGGGGCGACGCAGTATTTT
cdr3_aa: CASTQEGATQYF

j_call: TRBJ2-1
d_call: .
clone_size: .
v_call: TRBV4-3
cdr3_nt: TGCGCCAGCAGCCAAGAGGCCCCTGACAATGAGCAGTTCTTC
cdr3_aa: CASSQEAPDNEQFF